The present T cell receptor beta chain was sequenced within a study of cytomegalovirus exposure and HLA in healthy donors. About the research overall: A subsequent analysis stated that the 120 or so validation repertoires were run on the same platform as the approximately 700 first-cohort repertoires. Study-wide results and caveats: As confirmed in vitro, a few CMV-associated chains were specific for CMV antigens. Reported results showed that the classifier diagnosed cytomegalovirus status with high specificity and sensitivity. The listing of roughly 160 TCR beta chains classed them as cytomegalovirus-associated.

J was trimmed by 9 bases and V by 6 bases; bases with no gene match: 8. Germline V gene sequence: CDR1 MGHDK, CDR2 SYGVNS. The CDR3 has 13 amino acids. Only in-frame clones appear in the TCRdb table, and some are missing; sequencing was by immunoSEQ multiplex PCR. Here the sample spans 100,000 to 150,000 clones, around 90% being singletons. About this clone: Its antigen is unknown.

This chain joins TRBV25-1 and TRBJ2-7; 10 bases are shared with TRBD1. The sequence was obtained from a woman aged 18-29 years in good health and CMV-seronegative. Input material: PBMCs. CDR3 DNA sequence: TGTGCCAGCAGGGGACAGGGGAGGGCCGGGCAGTACTTC. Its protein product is CASRGQGRAGQYF.